Below are 15 T cell receptor beta chains sequenced from a single sample in a study of post-analysis software for immune sequencing data. TCR beta cDNA libraries included unique molecular identifiers. TCRdb called the PCR reads again in MiXCR, with one record for every CDR3 protein. This sample has fewer than 850,000 distinct CDR3 sequences, with roughly 30% found just once. Study-level findings and limits: Among roughly five TRBV segments more frequent in patients than controls were TRBV5-6, TRBV5-1 and TRBV20-1.

No antigen has been identified for these receptors. Sequencing was done on a sample of blood. Source of these receptors: a girl aged 5-17 years with multiple sclerosis.

For the CDR3, the DNA is TGTGCCAGCTTTGCCGGGGGCGCTGGGCACTACGAGCAGTACTTC. The encoded protein is CASFAGGAGHYEQYF. V gene TRBV6-2 or TRBV6-3 combines with J gene TRBJ2-7, with D perhaps TRBD1 or TRBD2 (6 bases each). CDR1 and CDR2 from the germline V gene are MNHEY and SVGEGT. The length of the CDR3 is 15 residues. V gave up 8 bases and J gave up 3 bases, with 20 bases separating them.

The rearrangement joins TRBV7-2 to TRBJ2-1, with 9 bases that match TRBD2. V shed 0 bases, J shed 0 bases, and the junction held 18 bases outside the gene matches. The CDR3 sequence is 22 residues long. Germline assignment: CDR1 SGHTA and CDR2 FQGNSA. The CDR3 DNA reads as TGTGCCAGCAGCTTAGCCATGGGACTAGCAGGACCATACGAACACTCCTACAATGAGCAGTTCTTC. Residues: CASSLAMGLAGPYEHSYNEQFF.

The chain carries TRBV3-1 and TRBJ2-5; D uncertain. This CDR3 region has 11 residues. The germline V gene has CDR1 LGHDT and CDR2 YNNKEL (reference sequence). V was clipped by 1 base and J by 11 bases, with 8 bases between them. The CDR3 coding sequence is TGTGCCAGCAGCCAAGCCTACCATCAGTACTTC. Translating it yields CASSQAYHQYF.

CDR3 region: CASSPSGVITEAFF. In nucleotides, the CDR3 is TGTGCCAGCAGCCCGTCGGGGGTTATCACTGAAGCTTTCTTT. The chain is built from TRBV7-7 and TRBJ1-1, with D possibly TRBD1 on 5 matching bases. V lost 5 bases and J lost 4, with 14 bases in between. Germline-derived CDR1 and CDR2 are SSHAT and FNYEAQ (reference sequence). This CDR3 is 14 amino acids long.

This clonotype was seen more than once but under ten times. The chain is built from TRBV27 and TRBJ2-7; 8 bases are shared with TRBD2. The CDR3 is made up of 14 amino acids. Trimming at V came to 10 bases and at J to 6 bases, leaving 14 bases not matched to a gene. From germline, CDR1 is MNHEY and CDR2 SMNVEV (reference sequence). CDR3 protein: CATRLVAGLFEQYF. The CDR3 region has the DNA TGTGCCACAAGGTTGGTAGCGGGGTTGTTCGAGCAGTACTTC.

This clonotype was seen only a few times. The chain uses TRBV29-1 and TRBJ2-7; D call uncertain. The CDR3 spans 12 residues. With 3 bases removed from V and 5 bases from J, the gap between germline ends came to 11 bases. CDR1 is SQVTM and CDR2 is ANQGSEA in the germline V gene. Written as DNA, the CDR3 is TGCAGCGTTGAGGCCTCCGCAAACGAGCAGTACTTC. Translating it yields CSVEASANEQYF.

CDR3 nucleotides: TGCAGTGCTCAGGGACAGCCCTACGAGCAGTACTTC. It yields the protein CSAQGQPYEQYF. The chain carries TRBV20-1 and TRBJ2-7, with 7 bases identical to TRBD1. CDR1 and CDR2 from the germline V gene are DFQATT and SNEGSKA (reference sequence). V was pared by 5 bases and J by 2 bases, with 3 bases of the junction left unmatched. The CDR3 is 12 amino acids.

This clonotype was observed a handful of times. The chain recombines TRBV5-5 with TRBJ2-7, with D possibly matching TRBD2 (6 bases). The CDR3 spans 13 residues. V was trimmed by 4 bases and J by 3 bases, leaving 11 bases between them. Germline V CDR1 and CDR2: SGHKS, YYEKEE (reference sequence). CDR3 nucleotide sequence: TGTGCCAGCAGCAGGAGGGTTAACTACGAGCAGTACTTC. Translated: CASSRRVNYEQYF.

V gene TRBV29-1 combines with J gene TRBJ2-7; no clear D gene. Germline assignment: CDR1 SQVTM and CDR2 ANQGSEA. CDR3 size: 13 residues. Trimming took 3 bases from V and 3 from J, leaving 12 bases between them. This chain's CDR3 is CSVELATNYEQYF. The CDR3 DNA sequence: TGCAGCGTTGAGTTGGCTACCAACTACGAGCAGTACTTC.

This clonotype was counted only a few times. V is TRBV7-2 and J is TRBJ1-5; a weak D match, TRBD1 (5 bases). V was trimmed by 0 bases and J by 5 bases, leaving 8 bases between them. Germline-derived CDR1 and CDR2 are SGHTA and FQGNSA. The CDR3 runs to 14 residues. The CDR3 DNA reads as TGTGCCAGCAGCTTAGCAGGCAGGGATCAGCCCCAGCATTTT. This codes for CASSLAGRDQPQHF.

The V gene is TRBV24-1, the J gene TRBJ1-1; D perhaps matches TRBD1 (5 bases). The CDR3 is 13 residues long. Trimming took 6 bases from V and 6 from J, leaving 13 bases between them. Looked up from germline, CDR1 is KGHDR and CDR2 is SFDVKD. The CDR3 DNA reads as TGTGCCACCAGTAGGGGCCCGCCGTCTGAAGCTTTCTTT. This gives the protein CATSRGPPSEAFF.

The gene calls are TRBV29-1 and TRBJ2-3; 8 nucleotides line up with TRBD2. V was clipped by 4 bases and J by 6 bases; unmatched bases: 9. The CDR3 has 14 amino acids. Germline V gene sequence: CDR1 SQVTM, CDR2 ANQGSEA. The CDR3 here is CSVGLAGFGDTQYF. Written as DNA, the CDR3 is TGCAGCGTTGGGCTAGCGGGTTTTGGGGATACGCAGTATTTT.

The rearrangement joins TRBV7-9 to TRBJ2-7; 8 bases agree with TRBD1. Germline CDR1 and CDR2: SEHNR and FQNEAQ (reference sequence). The J segment lost 3 bases and the V segment lost 5 bases, leaving 9 bases of the junction unmatched. This CDR3 has 15 amino acids. The CDR3 spells CASSAPTGDHYEQYF. The CDR3 DNA sequence: TGTGCCAGCAGCGCCCCGACAGGGGACCACTACGAGCAGTACTTC.

V usage is TRBV20-1 and J usage is TRBJ2-7; D is ambiguous. The germline gives CDR1 DFQATT, CDR2 SNEGSKA (reference sequence). V gave up 1 base and J gave up 0 bases, with 7 bases separating them. This CDR3 region has 13 residues. CDR3 bases: TGCAGTGCTAGAGGTAGCCACTCCTACGAGCAGTACTTC. It translates to CSARGSHSYEQYF.

For the CDR3, the DNA is TGCGCCAGCAGCCAGTCGGGACAGCCGCCCCCGTTCTTC. Its protein is CASSQSGQPPPFF. This sequence joins TRBV4-3 and TRBJ2-1; 7 bases are a match to TRBD1. Germline CDR1 is LGHNA and CDR2 is YSLEER. J was trimmed by 15 bases and V by 3 bases; bases with no gene match: 11. The CDR3 runs 13 residues.